The clone carrying this T cell receptor beta chain came up a few times. Its antigen remains unidentified. Patients chosen for sequencing had CD8+CD57+ cells that had expanded, as shown by flow cytometry. The patients all had a severe acquired aplastic anemia diagnosis. Blood came from patients not yet given any therapy. This sample is part of a study of CD8+CD57+ T cells in acquired aplastic anemia. Study-wide context: Sorted CD4+ plus CD8+ cells gave DNA averaging roughly 2.9 ug. Study-wide results and limits: The CD8+ Simpson's diversity of patients and controls was not significantly different.

Both TCR beta VDJ combination and CDR3 sequence profiling were carried out. Genomic DNA was the template for this profiling. TCRdb redid the calling of the reads with MiXCR, one entry per CDR3 protein. Among hundreds of thousands of distinct CDR3 sequences listed, about three fifths were seen once. V dropped 2 bases and J dropped 7 bases, with 15 bases sitting between them. The CDR3 runs 14 residues. CDR1 is SGHDT and CDR2 is YYEEEE in the germline V gene. The chain has TRBV5-6 and TRBJ1-2; D ambiguous. Material for sequencing was sorted CD4+, CD8+, or CD8+CD57+ T cells (not recorded which) from PBMCs. The sequence came from a human donor with aplastic anemia. CDR3 region: CASSLVGLDSGYTF. DNA of the CDR3: TGTGCCAGCAGCTTAGTGGGCCTAGACTCTGGCTACACCTTC.